Below are 19 T cell receptor beta chains sequenced from a single sample in a study of human T cells and chemical hapten exposure. TCRdb re-analysed the RACE reads in MiXCR, keeping a single row per CDR3 protein. The data show 97,000 or so distinct CDR3 sequences, with 27% seen just once and approximately 10% held by the top ten. The time point: patch test 3, about 24 weeks after DPC sensitization. The treatment is: therapeutic diphenylcyclopropenone sensitization with weekly scalp DPC. The sequencing used whole blood, collected in connection with sensitization to the hapten diphenylcyclopropenone (DPC). All receptors derive from a man in his forties with alopecia areata. Some clones in this sample may be carry-over from other donors' samples.

This sequence joins TRBV28 and TRBJ2-3, with D possibly TRBD1 on 7 matching bases. Trimming pared 7 bases from V and 2 bases from J, leaving 13 bases between. Germline assignment: CDR1 MDHEN and CDR2 SYDVKM. This CDR3 has 14 amino acids. CDR3 DNA: TGTGCCAGCACAGGGGGGCTAAACACAGATACGCAGTATTTT. This codes for CASTGGLNTDTQYF. Drawing the rest from reference TRBV28 and TRBJ2-3, the complete variable domain is DVKVTQSSRYLVKRTGEKVFLECVQDMDHENMFWYRQDPGLGLRLIYFSYDVKMKEKGDIPEGYSVSREKKERFSLILESASTNQTSMYLCASTGGLNTDTQYFGPGTRLTVL.

The J gene is TRBJ2-1, the V gene TRBV12-3 or TRBV12-4; 10 bases fit TRBD2. V was pared by 5 bases and J by 5 bases, with 9 bases of the junction left unmatched. The CDR3 totals 16 residues. CDR3 region: CASSLVSGRRHNEQFF. For the CDR3, the DNA is TGTGCCAGCAGTCTAGTTAGCGGGAGGAGGCACAATGAGCAGTTCTTC.

This clonotype was seen more than once but under ten times. This rearrangement joins TRBV5-1 to TRBJ2-7; D might be TRBD2 (5 bases). Trimming took off 2 bases at V and 2 bases at J, with 11 bases between the two ends. CDR3 length: 14 amino acids. Germline V gene data show CDR1 as SGHRS and CDR2 as YFSETQ. CDR3 protein: CASSFQAGPYEQYF. CDR3 nucleotide sequence: TGCGCCAGCAGCTTCCAGGCGGGCCCCTACGAGCAGTACTTC. The variable domain in full, completed from reference TRBV5-1 and TRBJ2-7, reads KAGVTQTPRYLIKTRGQQVTLSCSPISGHRSVSWYQQTPGQGLQFLFEYFSETQRNKGNFPGRFSGRQFSNSRSEMNVSTLELGDSALYLCASSFQAGPYEQYFGPGTRLTVT.

This clonotype was picked up one time. The J gene is TRBJ2-3, the V gene TRBV6-2 or TRBV6-3, with TRBD1 matching 8 bases. Unmatched junction bases numbered 6, after V lost 7 bases and J lost 3 bases. The germline CDR1 and CDR2 sequences are MNHEY and SVGEGT. This CDR3 comprises 14 residues. CDR3 residues: CASTWTGQTDTQYF. The CDR3 nucleotides are TGTGCCAGCACCTGGACAGGGCAAACAGATACGCAGTATTTT.

This clonotype has more than one count but fewer than ten. The chain employs TRBV19 and TRBJ2-7, with TRBD1 matching 7 bases. V dropped 7 bases and J dropped 6; count of bases not matched to a gene: 15. This CDR3 is built from 15 residues. Per the germline V gene, CDR1 is LNHDA and CDR2 is SQIVND (reference sequence). The CDR3 nucleotides read TGTGCCAGTAAGTTGAACCGGGACAGAGCGAGCGAGCAGTACTTC. It codes for CASKLNRDRASEQYF. Full variable domain (missing parts from reference TRBV19 and TRBJ2-7): DGGITQSPKYLFRKEGQNVTLSCEQNLNHDAMYWYRQDPGQGLRLIYYSQIVNDFQKGDIAEGYSVSREKKESFPLTVTSAQKNPTAFYLCASKLNRDRASEQYFGPGTRLTVT.

This chain links TRBV20-1 with TRBJ2-2; D might be TRBD1 (6 bases). V lost 0 bases and J lost 5, with 16 bases in between. The CDR3 has 16 residues. Looked up from germline, CDR1 is DFQATT and CDR2 is SNEGSKA (reference sequence). Here the CDR3 reads CSARDRRGWKTGELFF. Written as DNA, the CDR3 is TGCAGTGCTAGAGACCGCAGGGGATGGAAAACCGGGGAGCTGTTTTTT.

The chain has TRBV12-3 or TRBV12-4 and TRBJ1-1, with 10 bases identical to TRBD1. This CDR3 is 15 amino acids long. Germline trimming cut 5 bases from V and 7 bases from J; bases unmatched to any gene: 10. The CDR3 here is CASSQFGQGEGEAFF. CDR3 bases: TGTGCCAGCAGTCAATTCGGACAGGGGGAGGGTGAAGCTTTCTTT.

This clonotype was detected only a few times. CDR3 sequence: CASSMAGGPYEQFF. The DNA for the CDR3 is TGTGCCAGCAGTATGGCGGGAGGGCCTTATGAGCAGTTCTTC. The V and J genes are TRBV27 and TRBJ2-1; TRBD2 matches 9 bases. V was pared by 5 bases and J by 8 bases, with 7 bases of the junction left unmatched. This CDR3 has 14 residues. In germline, CDR1 is MNHEY, CDR2 SMNVEV (reference sequence).

In this sample, this clonotype turned up a few times. CDR3 bases: TGCAGCGTTGGGGGACAGGGAAACACTGAAGCTTTCTTT. It is translated as CSVGGQGNTEAFF. V is TRBV29-1 and J is TRBJ1-1; 9 nucleotides align to TRBD1. The V and J ends lost 4 bases and 2 bases, in that order; junction bases with no gene match: 2. CDR3 size: 13 residues. Germline CDR1 is SQVTM and CDR2 is ANQGSEA.

This clonotype was picked up many times. The rearrangement uses TRBV30 and TRBJ2-3; 7 positions match TRBD2. The CDR3 totals 13 residues. CDR1 and CDR2 (germline): GTSNPN, SVGIG (reference sequence). Losses at the gene ends were 0 bases for V and 4 bases for J; bases not matched to a gene: 1. CDR3 protein: CAWSVREADTQYF. CDR3 DNA: TGTGCCTGGAGTGTACGGGAGGCAGATACGCAGTATTTT. Based on the CDR3 plus reference TRBV30 and TRBJ2-3, the full variable domain is SQTIHQWPATLVQPVGSPLSLECTVEGTSNPNLYWYRQAAGRGLQLLFYSVGIGQISSEVPQNLSASRPQDRQFILSSKKLLLSDSGFYLCAWSVREADTQYFGPGTRLTVL.

The rearrangement links TRBV30 to TRBJ2-5; TRBD2 aligns across 14 bases. Losses at the gene ends were 6 bases for V and 8 bases for J; bases not matched to a gene: 20. Looked up from germline, CDR1 is GTSNPN and CDR2 is SVGIG (reference sequence). This CDR3 has 18 amino acids. CDR3 residues: CACSPRTSGRTRSGTQYF. CDR3 coding DNA: TGTGCCTGTAGCCCGCGGACTAGCGGGAGGACCCGGAGCGGAACCCAGTACTTC. Filled out from reference TRBV30 and TRBJ2-5, the complete variable domain reads SQTIHQWPATLVQPVGSPLSLECTVEGTSNPNLYWYRQAAGRGLQLLFYSVGIGQISSEVPQNLSASRPQDRQFILSSKKLLLSDSGFYLCACSPRTSGRTRSGTQYFGPGTRLLVL.

The chain employs TRBV6-2 or TRBV6-3 and TRBJ2-3, with unresolved D. V lost 1 base and J lost 4, with 3 bases in between. The germline V gene has CDR1 MNHEY and CDR2 SVGEGT. This CDR3 has 12 amino acids. The CDR3 protein is CASSYFPDTQYF. CDR3 coding DNA: TGTGCCAGCAGTTACTTCCCAGATACGCAGTATTTT.

J is TRBJ2-1 and V is TRBV7-2; TRBD2 matches at 8 bases. V shed 0 bases, J shed 7 bases, and the junction held 5 bases outside the gene matches. Germline V gene data show CDR1 as SGHTA and CDR2 as FQGNSA. This CDR3 spans 15 amino acids. The CDR3 spells CASSLAGLVLNEQFF. CDR3 sequence (DNA): TGTGCCAGCAGCTTAGCGGGACTAGTCCTTAATGAGCAGTTCTTC.

This rearrangement joins TRBV4-2 to TRBJ1-3; D might be TRBD1 (5 bases). V dropped 1 base and J dropped 0 bases, with 10 bases sitting between them. CDR1 is LGHNA, CDR2 YNFKEQ, per germline. CDR3 length equals 16 residues. CDR3 residues: CASSQVGGSSGNTIYF. The CDR3, as DNA: TGTGCCAGCAGCCAAGTCGGGGGAAGCTCTGGAAACACCATATATTTT.

This clonotype was recorded a few times. The gene calls are TRBV7-9 and TRBJ2-1; 10 nucleotides align to TRBD2. The CDR3 sequence is 15 residues long. Germline trimming cut 5 bases from V and 8 bases from J; bases unmatched to any gene: 9. Germline CDR1 SEHNR, CDR2 FQNEAQ (reference sequence). This CDR3 reads CASSHPSGSLYEQFF. The CDR3 DNA follows: TGTGCCAGCAGCCATCCTAGCGGGAGCTTATATGAGCAGTTCTTC.

This rearrangement joins TRBV6-2 or TRBV6-3 to TRBJ2-7; D is unresolved. Germline CDR1 and CDR2: MNHEY and SVGEGT. The CDR3 runs to 12 residues. The germline V and J ends were trimmed by 10 bases and 5 bases, with 15 bases remaining between them. In nucleotides, the CDR3 is TGTGCCACCCACTCTTACGACGACGAGCAGTACTTC. Translated: CATHSYDDEQYF.

This clonotype was seen only a few times. The chain has TRBV9 and TRBJ2-7; 8 nucleotides agree with TRBD1. The CDR3 runs to 15 residues. Germline CDR1 is SGDLS and CDR2 is YYNGEE. The J segment lost 3 bases and the V segment lost 2 bases, leaving 7 bases of the junction unmatched. CDR3 nucleotides: TGTGCCAGCAGCGTCGGACAGGGTTTAGGCTACGAGCAGTACTTC. This gives the protein CASSVGQGLGYEQYF.

This chain links TRBV5-4 with TRBJ1-1, with D tentatively TRBD1 (5 bases). The CDR3 totals 15 residues. Trimming removed 0 bases from V and 1 base from J, with 10 bases in between. Germline CDR1 is SGHNT and CDR2 is YYREEE (reference sequence). Here the CDR3 DNA reads TGTGCCAGCAGCTTGGTAGCGGGGGGGAACACTGAAGCTTTCTTT. The encoded protein is CASSLVAGGNTEAFF.

V gene TRBV4-2 combines with J gene TRBJ2-3; tentative D call: TRBD1 (5 bases). The CDR3 contains 16 residues. Trimming shortened V by 1 base and J by 2 bases, and 13 bases separated the two germline ends. Per germline, CDR1 LGHNA and CDR2 YNFKEQ. Written as DNA, the CDR3 is TGTGCCAGCAGCCAAGGAGACAGCTGGGTCACAGATACGCAGTATTTT. Translation gives CASSQGDSWVTDTQYF.